One sample yielded the 20 T cell receptor beta chains listed below, sequenced in a study of blood T cell repertoires in COVID-19. Method: immunoSEQ multiplex PCR; TCRdb's copy keeps in-frame clones and lacks some. The profile covers 18,000 or so clones, with about four fifths appearing a single time and about 15% taken by the ten largest. The sample taken for sequencing was peripheral blood. Receptors were obtained from a man aged 40-49 years with active or convalescent COVID-19.

This chain's CDR3 is CASSPTLPGNTEAFF. The CDR3 DNA reads TGCGCCAGCAGCCCTACCCTCCCAGGGAACACTGAAGCTTTCTTT. J is TRBJ1-1 and V is TRBV5-1; D remains unclear. The CDR3 consists of 15 residues. Trimming cost V 4 bases and J 1 base, with 14 bases left between them. CDR1 is SGHRS and CDR2 is YFSETQ in the germline V gene.

This chain links TRBV9 with TRBJ1-3, with a tentative D call TRBD1 (5 bases). The germline gives CDR1 SGDLS, CDR2 YYNGEE. V lost 0 bases and J 0 bases, leaving 10 bases between the germline ends. The CDR3 totals 16 residues. Written as DNA, the CDR3 is TGTGCCAGCAGCGTAGGGCCGGGGGGCTCTGGAAACACCATATATTTT. It is translated as CASSVGPGGSGNTIYF.

The chain couples TRBV4-2 to TRBJ2-5, with 9 bases fitting TRBD2. This CDR3 is 18 amino acids long. Losses at the gene ends were 4 bases for V and 1 base for J; bases not matched to a gene: 13. From germline, CDR1 is LGHNA and CDR2 YNFKEQ. The CDR3 here is CASSPAGGGSTIQETQYF. The CDR3 DNA reads TGTGCCAGCAGCCCCGCGGGGGGGGGCTCCACCATCCAAGAGACCCAGTACTTC.

This clone was seen only a few times. This chain uses TRBV7-2 with TRBJ1-4; the match to TRBD1 covers 8 bases. CDR1 is SGHTA and CDR2 is FQGNSA in the germline V gene. This CDR3 spans 17 amino acids. Trimming took 4 bases from V and 5 from J; bases not matched to a gene: 12. The CDR3 region is CASSSFPRTGRNEKLFF. CDR3 sequence (DNA): TGTGCCAGCAGCTCGTTCCCGAGGACAGGGAGAAATGAAAAACTGTTTTTT.

V usage is TRBV4-3 and J usage is TRBJ1-6; D gene uncertain. CDR1 is LGHNA, CDR2 YSLEER, per germline. Trimming removed 0 bases at V and 2 bases at J, with 14 bases between. The CDR3 is made up of 18 amino acids. CDR3 nucleotide sequence: TGCGCCAGCAGCCAAGAAACGGGTAGCGCAACCTATAATTCACCCCTCCACTTT. This translates into CASSQETGSATYNSPLHF.

This chain connects TRBV2 to TRBJ1-3; D gene unclear. CDR3 length equals 13 residues. Germline CDR1 reads SNHLY; CDR2 reads FYNNEI. The V end was cut by 1 base, the J end by 4 bases, with 5 bases between. The CDR3 DNA is TGTGCCAGCAGTGAAGGTCCAGGAAACACCATATATTTT. Translating gives CASSEGPGNTIYF.

This chain connects TRBV6-4 to TRBJ2-3, with D possibly TRBD2 on 6 matching bases. The CDR3 length is 15 residues. Deletions cut 0 bases from V and 0 bases from J, with 7 bases between. Germline V gene data show CDR1 as MRHNA and CDR2 as SNTAGT. CDR3 nucleotides: TGTGCCAGCAGTGACTCGGGGGGTAGCACAGATACGCAGTATTTT. As protein: CASSDSGGSTDTQYF.

This clone has only one observation. The chain carries TRBV6-5 and TRBJ1-1, with D unresolved. The CDR3 is 14 amino acids. Germline lookup yields CDR1 MNHEY and CDR2 SVGAGI. V was shortened by 8 bases and J by 0 bases, with 13 bases between the two germline ends. CDR3 protein: CASDLGTVNTEAFF. For the CDR3, the DNA is TGTGCCAGCGATCTGGGTACAGTGAACACTGAAGCTTTCTTT.

V usage is TRBV25-1 and J usage is TRBJ2-7; D not resolved. Between the trimmed V and J ends, which lost 2 bases and 2 bases, there was a span of 4 bases. CDR3 size: 12 residues. The germline CDR1 and CDR2 sequences are MGHDK and SYGVNS. CDR3 loop: CASSERAYEQYF. The CDR3 DNA is TGTGCCAGCAGTGAACGAGCCTACGAGCAGTACTTC.

This chain uses TRBV29-1 with TRBJ1-5; D might be TRBD1 (6 bases). V was pared by 6 bases and J by 1 base, with 13 bases between. CDR1 and CDR2 from the germline V gene are SQVTM and ANQGSEA. The CDR3 runs 14 residues. The CDR3 here is CSVGATGSNQPQHF. CDR3 sequence (DNA): TGCAGCGTAGGGGCGACAGGAAGCAATCAGCCCCAGCATTTT. Variable domain in full (rest from reference TRBV29-1 and TRBJ1-5): SAVISQKPSRDICQRGTSLTIQCQVDSQVTMMFWYRQQPGQSLTLIATANQGSEATYESGFVIDKFPISRPNLTFSTLTVSNMSPEDSSIYLCSVGATGSNQPQHFGDGTRLSIL.

The chain links TRBV27 to TRBJ1-2, with 8 bases matching TRBD1. The V segment lost 5 bases and the J segment 4 bases; nucleotides outside the gene matches: 6. CDR1 is MNHEY, CDR2 SMNVEV, per germline (reference sequence). There are 14 residues in the CDR3. This CDR3 reads CASSQAGTGYGYTF. CDR3 nucleotides: TGTGCCAGCAGTCAAGCCGGGACAGGCTATGGCTACACCTTC.

V usage is TRBV2 and J usage is TRBJ1-4; no definite D call. The V and J ends lost 0 bases and 10 bases respectively, with 9 bases between them. CDR1 is SNHLY and CDR2 is FYNNEI in the germline V gene. The CDR3 consists of 13 residues. DNA of the CDR3: TGTGCCAGCAGTGAAGCGCTTGAGGGAAAACTGTTTTTT. It codes for CASSEALEGKLFF.

This chain joins TRBV19 and TRBJ2-3, with 9 bases identical to TRBD2. The V gene's germline CDR1 is LNHDA and CDR2 SQIVND (reference sequence). The V gene end was trimmed by 10 bases and the J gene end by 2 bases; junction bases not matched to a gene: 7. This CDR3 contains 14 residues. CDR3 nucleotides: TGTGCCACAGAGCGGGGGGATTTCACAGATACGCAGTATTTT. It is translated as CATERGDFTDTQYF.

For the CDR3, the DNA is TGTGCCAGCAGCGTAGACAACCTTTATGGCTACACCTTC. Its translation is CASSVDNLYGYTF. This rearrangement joins TRBV9 to TRBJ1-2; D gene ambiguous. Trimming shortened V by 0 bases and J by 5 bases, and 8 bases separated the two germline ends. CDR3 length equals 13 residues. From germline, CDR1 is SGDLS and CDR2 YYNGEE. Full variable domain (rest looked up from reference TRBV9 and TRBJ1-2): DSGVTQTPKHLITATGQRVTLRCSPRSGDLSVYWYQQSLDQGLQFLIQYYNGEERAKGNILERFSAQQFPDLHSELNLSSLELGDSALYFCASSVDNLYGYTFGSGTRLTVV.

This chain joins TRBV5-6 and TRBJ1-6; TRBD1 is a possible D gene (6 bases). Germline V gene lookup returns CDR1 SGHDT and CDR2 YYEEEE. Trimming cost V 6 bases and J 7 bases, with 17 bases left between them. The CDR3 runs 15 residues. CDR3 nucleotides: TGTGCCAGCACCCCGTCCCCAGGGGTGAATTCACCCCTCCACTTT. Translating it yields CASTPSPGVNSPLHF.

The chain employs TRBV19 and TRBJ2-2; the D gene is possibly TRBD1 (5 bases). The CDR3 is 15 residues long. Trimming cost V 9 bases and J 6 bases, with 20 bases left between them. CDR1 is LNHDA, CDR2 SQIVND, per germline (reference sequence). In DNA form, the CDR3 reads TGTGCCAGACGCGGACACTCGATAAGAGCCGGGGAGCTGTTTTTT. Translated, it gives CARRGHSIRAGELFF.

J is TRBJ2-7 and V is TRBV3-1 (or the pseudogene TRBV3-2); possible D gene TRBD2, 7 bases. Between the trimmed V and J ends, which lost 3 bases and 2 bases, there was a span of 8 bases. Germline V gives CDR1 LGHDT, CDR2 YNNKEL (reference sequence). CDR3 size: 13 residues. CDR3 amino acids: CASSQGGPYEQYF. CDR3 DNA: TGTGCCAGCAGCCAGGGGGGGCCCTACGAGCAGTACTTC.

The CDR3 bases are TGTGCCAGCAGCCGAACGGGCAGGGGACGCCAAAGCAATCAGCCCCAGCATTTT. It is translated as CASSRTGRGRQSNQPQHF. The chain links TRBV7-9 to TRBJ1-5; D might be TRBD1 (6 bases). The CDR3 is 18 amino acids. The V and J ends lost 5 bases and 1 base respectively, with 21 bases between them. CDR1 is SEHNR, CDR2 FQNEAQ, per germline (reference sequence).

CDR3 loop: CASSPPDKNTEAFF. The CDR3 nucleotides are TGTGCCAGCAGCCCCCCGGACAAGAACACTGAAGCTTTCTTT. The chain couples TRBV27 to TRBJ1-1; perhaps TRBD1 as D (5 bases). Trimming left V 6 bases short and J 1 base short, with 12 bases between. CDR3 size: 14 residues. The germline gives CDR1 MNHEY, CDR2 SMNVEV (reference sequence).

This clone was counted a few times. V is TRBV27 and J is TRBJ2-3; TRBD1 matches at 10 bases. Trimming took 8 bases from V and 2 from J; bases not matched to a gene: 4. The CDR3 is made up of 14 amino acids. Germline assignment: CDR1 MNHEY and CDR2 SMNVEV (reference sequence). The chain's CDR3 is CASADRGPTDTQYF. The CDR3 DNA follows: TGTGCCAGCGCAGACAGGGGGCCCACAGATACGCAGTATTTT.